One TCR beta chain is described in this entry. Its antigen is undetermined. This sample is part of a study of CD8+CD57+ T cells in acquired aplastic anemia. Profiling of TCR beta VDJ combinations and CDR3 sequences used genomic DNA as template. TCRdb re-called the reads through MiXCR, storing one row per CDR3 protein. The sample yields roughly 40,000 distinct CDR3 sequences, around 63% seen once. General study findings and limits: In common between the patients and the controls were approximately 30 CD8+ CDR3 sequences.

V trimming: 3 bases; J trimming: 6 bases; junction bases outside the gene matches: 4. This CDR3 is 14 amino acids long. Germline V lookup: CDR1 MGHDK, CDR2 SYGVNS. This receptor was taken from a human donor in good health, serving as a control. The rearrangement uses TRBV25-1 and TRBJ2-3; TRBD2 matches at 9 bases. Sequenced: sorted CD4+, CD8+, or CD8+CD57+ T cells (not recorded which) from PBMCs. The CDR3 spells CASSDLSGGDTQYF. CDR3 DNA sequence: TGTGCCAGCAGTGACCTTAGCGGGGGCGATACGCAGTATTTT.